This T cell receptor (beta chain) emerged from a study of T cells in Graves' hyperthyroidism and ophthalmopathy. TCR beta CDR3 regions were amplified from RNA transcripts. HTBI primers drove first-round RT-PCR of the TCR CDR3. One entry per CDR3 protein, called by TCRdb with MiXCR from the multiplex PCR reads. The sample has roughly 61,000 distinct CDR3 sequences; roughly 58% are singletons. Remarks on this clonotype: One junction end disagrees with the germline gene, perhaps due to a read error.

The sequence came from an older woman with Graves' ophthalmopathy. What was sequenced was blood.

The chain's CDR3 is CASSEGLAGTDTQYF. DNA of the CDR3: TGTGCCAGCAGCGAGGGTCTAGCGGGCACCGATACTCAGTATTTT. This sequence joins TRBV10-1 and TRBJ2-3, with 8 bases that match TRBD2. CDR1 is WNHNN and CDR2 is SYGVQD in the germline V gene (reference sequence). The CDR3 totals 15 residues.